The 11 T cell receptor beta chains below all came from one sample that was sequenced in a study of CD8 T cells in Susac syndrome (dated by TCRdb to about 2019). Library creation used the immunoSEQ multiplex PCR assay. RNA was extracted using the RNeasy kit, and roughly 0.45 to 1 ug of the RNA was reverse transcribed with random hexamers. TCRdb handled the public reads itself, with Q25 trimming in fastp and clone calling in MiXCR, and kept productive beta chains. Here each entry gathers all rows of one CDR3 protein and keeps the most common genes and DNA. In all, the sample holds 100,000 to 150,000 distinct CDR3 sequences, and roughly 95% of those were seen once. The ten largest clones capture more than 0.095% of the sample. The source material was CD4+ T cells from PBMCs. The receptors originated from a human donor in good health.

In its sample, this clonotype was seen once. CDR3 DNA: TGTGCCAGCAGCCAAGTAGGACAAAATCAAGAGACCCAGTACTTC. It yields the protein CASSQVGQNQETQYF. The chain recombines TRBV4-2 with TRBJ2-5, with TRBD1 as a possible D gene (5 bases). Trimming shortened V by 1 base and J by 2 bases, and 11 bases separated the two germline ends. The CDR3 is 15 amino acids. Germline values: CDR1 LGHNA, CDR2 YNFKEQ.

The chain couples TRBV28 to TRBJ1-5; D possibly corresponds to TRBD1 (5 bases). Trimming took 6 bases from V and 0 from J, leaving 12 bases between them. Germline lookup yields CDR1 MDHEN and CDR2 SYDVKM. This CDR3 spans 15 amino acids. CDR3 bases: TGTGCCAGCAGGGGGGAGGGCTCTAGCAATCAGCCCCAGCATTTT. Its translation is CASRGEGSSNQPQHF. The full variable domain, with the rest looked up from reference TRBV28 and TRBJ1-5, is DVKVTQSSRYLVKRTGEKVFLECVQDMDHENMFWYRQDPGLGLRLIYFSYDVKMKEKGDIPEGYSVSREKKERFSLILESASTNQTSMYLCASRGEGSSNQPQHFGDGTRLSIL.

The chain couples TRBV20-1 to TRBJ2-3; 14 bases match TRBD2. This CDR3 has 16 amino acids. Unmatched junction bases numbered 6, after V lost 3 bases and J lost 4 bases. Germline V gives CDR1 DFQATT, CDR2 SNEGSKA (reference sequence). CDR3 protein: CSASSGLAGGPDTQYF. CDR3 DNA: TGCAGTGCTAGTTCAGGACTAGCGGGAGGACCAGATACGCAGTATTTT.

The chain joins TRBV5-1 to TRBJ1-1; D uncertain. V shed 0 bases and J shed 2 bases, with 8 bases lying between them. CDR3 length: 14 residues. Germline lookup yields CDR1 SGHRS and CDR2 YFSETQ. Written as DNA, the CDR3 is TGCGCCAGCAGCTTGGGACCAATAAACACTGAAGCTTTCTTT. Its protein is CASSLGPINTEAFF.

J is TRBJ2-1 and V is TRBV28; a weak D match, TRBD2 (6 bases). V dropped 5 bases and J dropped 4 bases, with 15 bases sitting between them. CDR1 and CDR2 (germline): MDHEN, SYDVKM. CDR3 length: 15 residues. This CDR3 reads CASSPTGTFYNEQFF. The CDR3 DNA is TGTGCCAGCAGTCCCACCGGGACTTTTTACAATGAGCAGTTCTTC.

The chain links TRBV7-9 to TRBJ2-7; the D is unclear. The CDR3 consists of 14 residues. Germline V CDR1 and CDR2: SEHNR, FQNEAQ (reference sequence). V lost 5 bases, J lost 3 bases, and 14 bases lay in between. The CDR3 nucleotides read TGTGCCAGCAGCCCTATGGGCAAGAGCTACGAGCAGTACTTC. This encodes CASSPMGKSYEQYF.

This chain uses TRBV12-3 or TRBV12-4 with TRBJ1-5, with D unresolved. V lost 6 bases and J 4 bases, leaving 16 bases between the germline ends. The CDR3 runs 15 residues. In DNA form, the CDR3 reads TGTGCCAGCAGCCTTCAGTCCCTGGCGAATCAGCCCCAGCATTTT. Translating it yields CASSLQSLANQPQHF.

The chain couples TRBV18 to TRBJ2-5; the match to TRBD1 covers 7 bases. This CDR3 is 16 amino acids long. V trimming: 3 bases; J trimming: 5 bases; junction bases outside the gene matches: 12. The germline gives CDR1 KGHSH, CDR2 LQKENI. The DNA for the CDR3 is TGTGCCAGCTCACCCTTGGACAGGCCTCTCCGGGAGACCCAGTACTTC. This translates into CASSPLDRPLRETQYF.

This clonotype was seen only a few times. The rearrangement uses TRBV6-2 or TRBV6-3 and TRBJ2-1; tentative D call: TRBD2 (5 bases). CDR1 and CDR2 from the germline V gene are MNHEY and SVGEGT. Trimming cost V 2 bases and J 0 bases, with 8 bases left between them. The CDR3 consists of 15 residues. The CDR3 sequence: CASSYSGSSYNEQFF. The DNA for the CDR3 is TGTGCCAGCAGTTACAGTGGGAGCTCCTACAATGAGCAGTTCTTC.

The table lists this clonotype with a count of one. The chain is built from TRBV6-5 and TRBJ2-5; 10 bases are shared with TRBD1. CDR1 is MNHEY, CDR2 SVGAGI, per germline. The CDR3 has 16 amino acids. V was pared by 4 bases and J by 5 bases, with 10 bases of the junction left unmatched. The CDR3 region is CASSWTQRTGGETQYF. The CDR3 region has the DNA TGTGCCAGCAGTTGGACCCAACGGACAGGGGGGGAGACCCAGTACTTC.

The CDR3 loop reads CASRESSYNEQFF. As DNA, the CDR3 is TGTGCCAGCAGGGAGAGCTCCTACAATGAGCAGTTCTTC. The chain recombines TRBV6-5 with TRBJ2-1; the D is unclear. V was shortened by 6 bases and J by 0 bases, with 6 bases between the two germline ends. The CDR3 contains 13 residues. The germline V gene has CDR1 MNHEY and CDR2 SVGAGI.